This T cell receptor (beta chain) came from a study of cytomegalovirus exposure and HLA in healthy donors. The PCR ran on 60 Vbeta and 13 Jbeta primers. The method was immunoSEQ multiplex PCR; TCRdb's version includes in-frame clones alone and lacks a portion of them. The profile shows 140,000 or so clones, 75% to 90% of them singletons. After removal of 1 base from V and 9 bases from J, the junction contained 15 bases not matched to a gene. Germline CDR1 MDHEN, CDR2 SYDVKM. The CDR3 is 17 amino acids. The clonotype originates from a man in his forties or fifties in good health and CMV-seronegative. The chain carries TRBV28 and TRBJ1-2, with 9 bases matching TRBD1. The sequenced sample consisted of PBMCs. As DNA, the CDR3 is TGTGCCAGCAGTTTATTACAGGGGGCGTCCGCTTTATGGAGCTACACCTTC. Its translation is CASSLLQGASALWSYTF.